The 6 T cell receptor beta chains in this list originate from one sample, sequenced in a study of T cell repertoires in cytomegalovirus infection. For these TCRs, the target antigens are not known. TCRdb re-analysed the reads in MiXCR, keeping a single row per CDR3 protein. The repertoire consists of approximately 110,000 distinct CDR3 sequences, with more than 25% occurring once and the leading ten covering 58%. The sample in question was CD8+ T cells from cultured PBMCs, obtained from culture after CMV antigen stimulation. The receptors derive from a human donor in good health (CMV status not recorded). Some clones in this sample may be carry-over from other donors' samples.

This clonotype has a count of ten or more. The chain uses TRBV7-6 and TRBJ2-2; D is unclear. The V gene lost 1 base and the J gene lost 5 bases, with 8 bases spanning the gap. This CDR3 contains 14 residues. CDR1 is SGHVS, CDR2 FNYEAQ, per germline. The CDR3 is CASSLGANTGELFF. Here the CDR3 DNA reads TGTGCCAGCAGCTTAGGGGCAAATACCGGGGAGCTGTTTTTT.

This clonotype has ten or more counts. This chain joins TRBV7-8 and TRBJ1-1, with TRBD1 matching 11 bases. CDR1 SGHVS and CDR2 FQNEAQ come from the germline V gene. V was pared by 0 bases and J by 3 bases, with 3 bases of the junction left unmatched. This CDR3 is 16 amino acids long. The CDR3 region has the DNA TGTGCCAGCAGCTTAGCTGGGACAGGGGGGGACACTGAAGCTTTCTTT. It is translated as CASSLAGTGGDTEAFF.

The gene calls are TRBV29-1 and TRBJ1-2; D may be TRBD1 (5 bases). Germline V gene sequence: CDR1 SQVTM, CDR2 ANQGSEA. The CDR3 length is 13 residues. V lost 6 bases and J 4 bases, leaving 15 bases between the germline ends. Here the CDR3 reads CSVTIQESYGYTF. The DNA for the CDR3 is TGCAGCGTCACAATACAGGAAAGCTATGGCTACACCTTC.

V is TRBV29-1 and J is TRBJ1-1; 9 bases align to TRBD1. The CDR3 covers 16 residues. CDR1 is SQVTM and CDR2 is ANQGSEA in the germline V gene. The ends lost 0 bases at V and 6 bases at J; junction bases unmatched: 11. The CDR3 DNA reads as TGCAGCGTTGAAGACCCATCTAGACAGGGGGTTCCTGAAGCTTTCTTT. It specifies CSVEDPSRQGVPEAFF.

The chain uses TRBV6-1 and TRBJ2-7; a weak D match, TRBD2 (7 bases). From germline, CDR1 is MNHNS and CDR2 SASEGT. Between the trimmed V and J ends, which lost 1 base and 5 bases, there was a span of 15 bases. CDR3 length equals 15 residues. The CDR3 region is CASSEEGGSSNEQYF. The CDR3 DNA sequence: TGTGCCAGCAGTGAAGAGGGGGGGTCCTCGAACGAGCAGTACTTC.

The chain has TRBV28 and TRBJ2-1, with 7 positions matching TRBD1. The germline V gene encodes CDR1 MDHEN and CDR2 SYDVKM. V gave up 5 bases and J gave up 3 bases; unmatched junction bases: 7. This CDR3 region has 15 residues. DNA of the CDR3: TGTGCCAGCAGTAACCGGGACAGCATCTACAATGAGCAGTTCTTC. The encoded protein is CASSNRDSIYNEQFF.